The present TCR beta chain was sequenced within a study of cytomegalovirus exposure and HLA in healthy donors. Study overall: Earlier work reported around 110 million unique TCR beta sequences from 150 million to 200 million T cells.

This clone has just one count. What it recognizes is unknown. Study-wide findings and caveats: In a later analysis, several top co-occurrence clusters appeared linked to parvovirus B19, influenza, CMV and Epstein-Barr virus.

Use of 60 Vbeta and 13 Jbeta primers characterized the PCR. Assay used: immunoSEQ multiplex PCR; TCRdb lists only in-frame clones, some missing. The repertoire has about 160,000 clones, approximately 80% of them found once; the top ten carry under 2.5%. Germline CDR1 reads SGHKS; CDR2 reads YYEKEE (reference sequence). CDR3 length: 16 amino acids. Trimming shortened V by 3 bases and J by 0 bases, and 15 bases separated the two germline ends. This chain connects TRBV5-5 to TRBJ1-1; no firm D call. Sequenced material: PBMCs. The sequence came from a man between 45 and 60 years old in good health and CMV-seropositive. The CDR3 is CASSSSGGRMNTEAFF. For the CDR3, the DNA is TGTGCCAGCAGCTCCTCGGGAGGCCGAATGAACACTGAAGCTTTCTTT.